The 3 T cell receptor beta chains reported below all come from one sample, sequenced in a study of graft-versus-host responses after intestinal transplantation. Produced via immunoSEQ multiplex PCR; TCRdb's table is partial and in-frame only. The table records approximately 97,000 clones, 91% of them present only once. These receptors' antigens are unknown. The sample consisted of unstimulated CD4+ T cells sorted from spleen or lymph node cells, taken before transplant. Receptor source: a human donor who was the organ donor for an intestinal transplant.

The chain has TRBV5-1 and TRBJ2-3, with 11 bases aligning to TRBD2. Trimming took 4 bases from V and 4 from J; bases not matched to a gene: 8. CDR1 and CDR2 (germline): SGHRS, YFSETQ. The CDR3 loop spans 16 amino acids. The CDR3 DNA follows: TGCGCCAGCAGCGCCGGACTAGCGGGTTGGCCAGATACGCAGTATTTT. It codes for CASSAGLAGWPDTQYF.

This chain joins TRBV7-9 and TRBJ1-4; no clear D gene. The germline V gene encodes CDR1 SEHNR and CDR2 FQNEAQ (reference sequence). V was trimmed by 1 base and J by 5 bases, leaving 11 bases between them. This CDR3 region has 15 residues. The CDR3 loop reads CASSLDPGANEKLFF. The CDR3 DNA is TGTGCCAGCAGCTTAGATCCGGGAGCGAATGAAAAACTGTTTTTT.

V usage is TRBV5-1 and J usage is TRBJ1-6; TRBD1 aligns across 8 bases. CDR3 length: 17 residues. V lost 2 bases to trimming and J lost 4 bases; unmatched junction nucleotides: 8. The germline CDR1 and CDR2 sequences are SGHRS and YFSETQ. The CDR3 sequence: CASSLKAGTGYNSPLHF. DNA for the CDR3: TGCGCCAGCAGCTTAAAGGCTGGGACAGGTTATAATTCACCCCTCCACTTT.